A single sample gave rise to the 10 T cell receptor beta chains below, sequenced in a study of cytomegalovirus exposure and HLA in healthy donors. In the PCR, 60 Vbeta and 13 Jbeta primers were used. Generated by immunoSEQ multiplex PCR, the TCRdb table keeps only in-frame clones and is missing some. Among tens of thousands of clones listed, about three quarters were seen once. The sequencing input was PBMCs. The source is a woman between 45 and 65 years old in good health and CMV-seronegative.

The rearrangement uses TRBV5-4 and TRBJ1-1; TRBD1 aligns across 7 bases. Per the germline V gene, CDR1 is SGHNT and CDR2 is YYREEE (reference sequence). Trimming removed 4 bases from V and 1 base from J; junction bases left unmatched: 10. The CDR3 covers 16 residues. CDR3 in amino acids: CASSDRAEGSNTEAFF. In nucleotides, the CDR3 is TGTGCCAGCAGCGACAGGGCTGAAGGGTCGAACACTGAAGCTTTCTTT.

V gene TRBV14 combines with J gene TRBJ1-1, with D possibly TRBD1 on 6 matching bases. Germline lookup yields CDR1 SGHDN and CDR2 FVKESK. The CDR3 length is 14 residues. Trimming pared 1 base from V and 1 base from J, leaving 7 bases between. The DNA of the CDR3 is TGTGCCAGCAGCCAAGGGGGGCGGAACACTGAAGCTTTCTTT. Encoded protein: CASSQGGRNTEAFF.

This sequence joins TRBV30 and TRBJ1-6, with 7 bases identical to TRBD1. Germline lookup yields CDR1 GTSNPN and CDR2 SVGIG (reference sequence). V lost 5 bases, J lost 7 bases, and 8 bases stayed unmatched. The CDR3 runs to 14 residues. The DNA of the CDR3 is TGTGCCTGGGACGTCCGGGACAGAAATTCACCCCTCCACTTT. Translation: CAWDVRDRNSPLHF. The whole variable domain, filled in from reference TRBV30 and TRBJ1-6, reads SQTIHQWPATLVQPVGSPLSLECTVEGTSNPNLYWYRQAAGRGLQLLFYSVGIGQISSEVPQNLSASRPQDRQFILSSKKLLLSDSGFYLCAWDVRDRNSPLHFGNGTRLTVT.

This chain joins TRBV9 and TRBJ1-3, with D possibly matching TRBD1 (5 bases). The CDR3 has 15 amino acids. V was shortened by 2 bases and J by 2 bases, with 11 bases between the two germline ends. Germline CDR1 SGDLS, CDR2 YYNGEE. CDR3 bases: TGTGCCAGCAGCGTCGGGACTCTCGCTGGAAACACCATATATTTT. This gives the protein CASSVGTLAGNTIYF.

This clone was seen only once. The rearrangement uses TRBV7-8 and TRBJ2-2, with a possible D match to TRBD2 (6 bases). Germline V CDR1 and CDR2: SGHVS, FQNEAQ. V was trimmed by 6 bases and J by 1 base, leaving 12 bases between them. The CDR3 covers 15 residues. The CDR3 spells CASSMGTRNTGELFF. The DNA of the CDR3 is TGTGCCAGCAGTATGGGGACTCGGAACACCGGGGAGCTGTTTTTT.

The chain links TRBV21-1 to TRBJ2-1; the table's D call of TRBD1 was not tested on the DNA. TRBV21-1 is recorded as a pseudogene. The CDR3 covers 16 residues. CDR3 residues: CASTRPDRGPFWEQFF. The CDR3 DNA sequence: TGTGCCAGCACCCGTCCGGACAGGGGGCCGTTTTGGGAGCAGTTCTTC.

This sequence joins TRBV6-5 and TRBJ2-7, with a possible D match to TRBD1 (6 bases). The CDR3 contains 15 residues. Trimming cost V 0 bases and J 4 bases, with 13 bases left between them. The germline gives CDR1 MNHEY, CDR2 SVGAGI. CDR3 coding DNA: TGTGCCAGCAGTTACTCGAGTCCAGACAGGTACGAGCAGTACTTC. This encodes CASSYSSPDRYEQYF.

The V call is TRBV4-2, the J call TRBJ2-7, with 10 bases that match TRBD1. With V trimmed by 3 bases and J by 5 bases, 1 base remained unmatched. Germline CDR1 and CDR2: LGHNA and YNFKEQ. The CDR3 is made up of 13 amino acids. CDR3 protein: CASSQGTGDEQYF. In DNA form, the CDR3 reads TGTGCCAGCAGCCAGGGGACAGGGGACGAGCAGTACTTC.

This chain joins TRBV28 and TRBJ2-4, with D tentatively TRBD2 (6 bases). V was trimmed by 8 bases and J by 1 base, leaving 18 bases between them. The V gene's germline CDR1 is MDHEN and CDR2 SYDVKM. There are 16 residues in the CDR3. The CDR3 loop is CASGGGSKGAKNIQYF. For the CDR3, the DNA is TGTGCCAGCGGTGGAGGGAGCAAGGGGGCCAAAAACATTCAGTACTTC.

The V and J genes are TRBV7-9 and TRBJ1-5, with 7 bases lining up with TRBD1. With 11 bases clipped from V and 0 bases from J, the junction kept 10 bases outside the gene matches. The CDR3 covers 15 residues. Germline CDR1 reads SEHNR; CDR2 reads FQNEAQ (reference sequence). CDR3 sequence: CAPPGQAYSNQPQHF. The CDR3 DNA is TGTGCCCCCCCCGGACAGGCCTATAGCAATCAGCCCCAGCATTTT. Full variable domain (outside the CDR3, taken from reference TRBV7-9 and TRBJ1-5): DTGVSQNPRHKITKRGQNVTFRCDPISEHNRLYWYRQTLGQGPEFLTYFQNEAQLEKSRLLSDRFSAERPKGSFSTLEIQRTEQGDSAMYLCAPPGQAYSNQPQHFGDGTRLSIL.